The rows below give T cell receptor beta chains drawn from one sample of a study of blood T cell repertoires in COVID-19. Repertoires were generated with immunoSEQ multiplex PCR, while TCRdb's copy carries only in-frame clones and drops some. The sample holds about 300,000 clones; approximately 90% are singletons and the top ten take roughly 4.5%. What was sequenced was PBMCs or T cells enriched from blood (not recorded which). These TCRs come from a man aged 25-45 years who had recovered from COVID-19. The CDR3 runs from the conserved cysteine through the conserved F or W. A D gene is named only where the DNA matches it firmly. Clone size is not always given. Where it is, it says once, few, many or a class for expanded clones.

clone size	D gene	V gene	J gene	CDR3 length	CDR3 protein	CDR3 DNA
.	.	TRBV4-1	TRBJ2-7	17	CASSQAGVLAGSYEQYF	TGCGCCAGCAGCCAAGCAGGGGTGTTGGCGGGTAGCTACGAGCAGTACTTC
.	.	TRBV11-3	TRBJ2-7	12	CASSFFAYEQYF	TGTGCCAGCAGTTTCTTCGCCTACGAGCAGTACTTC
.	.	TRBV7-9	TRBJ2-1	14	CASSLLGLNNEQFF	TGTGCCAGCAGCTTGCTGGGACTCAACAATGAGCAGTTCTTC
.	.	TRBV7-7	TRBJ2-2	15	CASGPQGRGTGELFF	TGTGCTAGCGGCCCACAGGGCCGGGGCACCGGGGAGCTGTTTTTT
.	.	TRBV21-1	TRBJ1-1	10	CATPGGEAFF	TGTGCCACCCCCGGGGGGGAAGCTTTCTTT
.	TRBD1	TRBV6-1	TRBJ1-5	15	CASSEDRVSNQPQHF	TGTGCCAGCAGTGAGGACAGGGTCAGCAATCAGCCCCAGCATTTT
.	TRBD2	TRBV28	TRBJ2-3	16	CASSGTSGRKTDTQYF	TGTGCCAGCAGTGGGACTAGCGGGAGAAAGACAGATACGCAGTATTTT
.	.	TRBV11-3	TRBJ2-3	17	CASSLLGGQGGTDTQYF	TGTGCCAGCAGCCTCCTGGGGGGGCAAGGGGGCACAGATACGCAGTATTTT
.	.	TRBV14	TRBJ1-3	15	CASSPYGSSGNTIYF	TGTGCCAGCAGCCCGTACGGTAGCTCTGGAAACACCATATATTTT
.	.	TRBV7-9	TRBJ1-2	15	CASRMSDTPNYGYTF	TGTGCCAGCAGAATGTCGGACACCCCGAACTATGGCTACACCTTC
.	.	TRBV5-1	TRBJ2-3	13	CASSLGATDTQYF	TGCGCCAGCAGCTTGGGAGCCACAGATACGCAGTATTTT
.	TRBD1	TRBV5-1	TRBJ2-2	16	CASSSYRQGNTGELFF	TGCGCCAGCAGCTCTTACAGACAGGGCAACACCGGGGAGCTGTTTTTT
.	TRBD1	TRBV14	TRBJ1-1	18	CASSPTRLPTGTDAEAFF	TGTGCCAGCAGCCCTACACGCCTCCCGACAGGGACCGACGCTGAAGCTTTCTTT
.	TRBD1	TRBV5-1	TRBJ2-7	16	CASSLEGTGTTYEQYF	TGCGCCAGCAGCTTGGAAGGGACAGGGACAACCTACGAGCAGTACTTC
once	.	TRBV28	TRBJ1-3	17	CASSFDTLGMSGNTIYF	TGTGCCAGCAGTTTTGACACCCTCGGGATGTCCGGAAACACCATATATTTT
.	.	TRBV3-1/TRBV3-2	TRBJ2-6	17	CASSQDEAYSGANVLTF	TGTGCCAGCAGCCAAGATGAGGCGTACTCTGGGGCCAACGTCCTGACTTTC
once	TRBD1	TRBV3-1/TRBV3-2	TRBJ2-5	18	CASSQQRDRGLSRETQYF	TGTGCCAGCAGCCAGCAGCGGGACAGGGGTTTATCTCGGGAGACCCAGTACTTC
.	.	TRBV6-1	TRBJ2-7	16	CASSEARVRDSYEQYF	TGTGCCAGCAGTGAAGCTCGGGTCAGAGACTCCTACGAGCAGTACTTC
.	.	TRBV6-2/TRBV6-3	TRBJ1-5	15	CASSPTGTFGQPQHF	TGTGCCAGCAGCCCGACAGGTACCTTCGGGCAGCCCCAGCATTTT
.	TRBD1	TRBV6-5	TRBJ2-5	15	CASSFRDRVQETQYF	TGTGCCAGCAGTTTCCGGGACAGGGTACAAGAGACCCAGTACTTC
.	TRBD2	TRBV19	TRBJ2-7	15	CASSMWTSTLYEQYF	TGTGCCAGTAGTATGTGGACTAGCACTCTCTACGAGCAGTACTTC